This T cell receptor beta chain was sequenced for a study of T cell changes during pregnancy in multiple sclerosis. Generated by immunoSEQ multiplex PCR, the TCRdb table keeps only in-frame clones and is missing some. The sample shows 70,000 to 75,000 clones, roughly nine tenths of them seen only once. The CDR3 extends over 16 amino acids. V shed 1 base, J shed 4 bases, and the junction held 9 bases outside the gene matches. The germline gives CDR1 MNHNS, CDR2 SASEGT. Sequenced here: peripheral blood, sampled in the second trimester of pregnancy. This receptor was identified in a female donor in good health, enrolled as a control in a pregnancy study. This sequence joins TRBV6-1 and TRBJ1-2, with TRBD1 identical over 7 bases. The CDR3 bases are TGTGCCAGCAGTGAAGATTTGGGGGGACAGACCTATGGCTACACCTTC. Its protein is CASSEDLGGQTYGYTF.